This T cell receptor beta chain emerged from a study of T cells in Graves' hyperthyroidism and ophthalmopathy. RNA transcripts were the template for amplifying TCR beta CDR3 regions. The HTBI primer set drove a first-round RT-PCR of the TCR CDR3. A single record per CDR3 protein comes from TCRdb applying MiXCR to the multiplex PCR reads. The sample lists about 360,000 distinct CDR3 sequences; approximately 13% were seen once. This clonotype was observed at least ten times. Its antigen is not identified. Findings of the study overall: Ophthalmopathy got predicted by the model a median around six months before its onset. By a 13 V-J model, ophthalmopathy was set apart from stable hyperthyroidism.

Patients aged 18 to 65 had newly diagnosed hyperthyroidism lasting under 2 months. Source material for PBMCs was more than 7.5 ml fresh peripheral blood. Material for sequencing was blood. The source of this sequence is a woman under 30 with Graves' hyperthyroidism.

CDR3 amino acids: CASSLVGLDSPLHF. For the CDR3, the DNA is TGTGCCAGCAGCTTAGTGGGTCTGGACTCACCCCTCCACTTT. The gene calls are TRBV7-9 and TRBJ1-6, with no clear D. The CDR3 extends over 14 amino acids. V was pared by 1 base and J by 10 bases, with 11 bases between. Per germline, CDR1 SEHNR and CDR2 FQNEAQ (reference sequence).